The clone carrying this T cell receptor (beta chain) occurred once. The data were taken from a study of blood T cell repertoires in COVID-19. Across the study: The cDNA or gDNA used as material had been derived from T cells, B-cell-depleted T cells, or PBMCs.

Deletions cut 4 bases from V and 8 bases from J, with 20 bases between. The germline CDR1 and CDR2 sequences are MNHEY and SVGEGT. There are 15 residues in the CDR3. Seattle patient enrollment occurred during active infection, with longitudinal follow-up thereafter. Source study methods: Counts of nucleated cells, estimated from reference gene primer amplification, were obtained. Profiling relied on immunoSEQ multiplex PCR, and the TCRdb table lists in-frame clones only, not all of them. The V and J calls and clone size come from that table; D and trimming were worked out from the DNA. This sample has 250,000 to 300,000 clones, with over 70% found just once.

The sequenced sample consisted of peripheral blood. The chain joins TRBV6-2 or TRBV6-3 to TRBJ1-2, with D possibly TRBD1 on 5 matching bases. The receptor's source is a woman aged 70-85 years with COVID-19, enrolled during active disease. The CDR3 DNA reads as TGTGCCAGCAGTTCAAGAGAAGACAGAGTGCGAGGCTACACCTTC. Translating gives CASSSREDRVRGYTF.